A single sample gave rise to the 19 T cell receptor beta chains below, sequenced in a study of vaccination effects on CD4 cells after COVID-19. Before sequencing, viral peptide pools were used by the ViraFEST assay to expand antigen-specific CD4+ T cells. Following an approximately ten-day culture, CD4+ T cells were purified. Every participant took two doses of the BNT162b2 or mRNA-1273 vaccine. The antigens of these receptors remain unknown. The protocol was immunoSEQ multiplex PCR, while the TCRdb copy is restricted to in-frame clones and leaves out a portion. The repertoire has tens of thousands of clones, under 85% of them found once; the top ten carry more than 1%. Sequenced here: CD4+ T cells from PBMCs cultured with HCoV-OC43 spike peptides, sampled after COVID-19 vaccination. Regarding subset: HCoV-OC43 spike overlapping peptide pool stimulation. The receptors shown here come from a human donor who received a COVID-19 vaccine.

This sequence joins TRBV18 and TRBJ2-1, with 12 nucleotides matching TRBD2. The V and J ends lost 3 bases and 7 bases, in that order; junction bases with no gene match: 1. Per the germline V gene, CDR1 is KGHSH and CDR2 is LQKENI. The CDR3 spans 14 residues. CDR3 DNA: TGTGCCAGCTCACCCGGGACTAGCGGGAATGAGCAGTTCTTC. Translation: CASSPGTSGNEQFF.

Only a few counts were recorded for this clone. CDR3 in amino acids: CASSSSAGGLYNEQFF. The CDR3 nucleotides read TGTGCCAGCAGCTCTTCAGCCGGGGGGCTTTACAATGAGCAGTTCTTC. The rearrangement links TRBV5-5 to TRBJ2-1; the D gene is possibly TRBD2 (7 bases). The CDR3 spans 16 residues. Germline CDR1 is SGHKS and CDR2 is YYEKEE (reference sequence). The V end was cut by 3 bases, the J end by 4 bases, with 17 bases between.

This clone has only a few counts. The chain is built from TRBV7-3 and TRBJ1-1; D uncertain. The CDR3 totals 13 residues. Germline loops: CDR1 SGHTA, CDR2 FQGTGA. V gave up 4 bases and J gave up 6 bases, with 12 bases separating them. The CDR3 reads CASSSVHGAEAFF. In nucleotides, the CDR3 is TGTGCCAGCAGCTCAGTACACGGGGCTGAAGCTTTCTTT.

The chain carries TRBV7-2 and TRBJ1-2, with TRBD1 as a possible D gene (6 bases). The germline V and J ends were trimmed by 0 bases and 5 bases, with 16 bases remaining between them. The CDR3 has 16 residues. Germline V gene data show CDR1 as SGHTA and CDR2 as FQGNSA. The CDR3 DNA reads TGTGCCAGCAGCTTAGCCCTAAGGACAGTGGGGTATGGCTACACCTTC. Translation: CASSLALRTVGYGYTF.

The J gene is TRBJ2-3, the V gene TRBV24-1; D may be TRBD2 (6 bases). The CDR3 runs 16 residues. CDR1 KGHDR and CDR2 SFDVKD come from the germline V gene. With 2 bases removed from V and 3 bases from J, the gap between germline ends came to 14 bases. The CDR3 protein is CATSDSRAAGTDTQYF. DNA of the CDR3: TGTGCCACCAGTGATTCCAGGGCCGCGGGGACAGATACGCAGTATTTT.

This clone was counted once. The chain recombines TRBV28 with TRBJ1-1, with D perhaps matching TRBD1 (5 bases). V lost 4 bases and J 5 bases, leaving 17 bases between the germline ends. The CDR3 sequence is 15 residues long. Per the germline V gene, CDR1 is MDHEN and CDR2 is SYDVKM. In nucleotides, the CDR3 is TGTGCCAGCAGTTCGGGATCCGGGGAGGGGACTGAAGCTTTCTTT. This gives the protein CASSSGSGEGTEAFF.

The chain uses TRBV27 and TRBJ1-4; a weak D match, TRBD1 (5 bases). Trimming removed 4 bases at V and 3 bases at J, with 15 bases between. This CDR3 comprises 16 residues. Germline values: CDR1 MNHEY, CDR2 SMNVEV (reference sequence). Here the CDR3 DNA reads TGTGCCAGCAGTTCGAGGCCCGGGGCCCCTAATGAAAAACTGTTTTTT. Amino acid sequence: CASSSRPGAPNEKLFF.

The chain has TRBV19 and TRBJ1-3; D is uncertain. CDR1 LNHDA and CDR2 SQIVND come from the germline V gene (reference sequence). V dropped 9 bases and J dropped 0 bases, with 12 bases sitting between them. The CDR3 length is 14 residues. This CDR3 is CASRKEGSGNTIYF. CDR3 sequence (DNA): TGTGCCAGCCGGAAGGAGGGCTCTGGAAACACCATATATTTT.

The chain couples TRBV7-8 to TRBJ2-7, with 8 nucleotides matching TRBD1. The germline V gene encodes CDR1 SGHVS and CDR2 FQNEAQ. With V trimmed by 6 bases and J by 3 bases, 4 bases remained unmatched. This CDR3 has 13 amino acids. CDR3 region: CASSRGQDYEQYV. The DNA for the CDR3 is TGTGCCAGCAGTCGGGGACAGGACTACGAGCAGTACGTC.

The gene calls are TRBV5-1 and TRBJ1-1, with D perhaps TRBD1 (6 bases). Germline CDR1 reads SGHRS; CDR2 reads YFSETQ. The CDR3 consists of 14 residues. V lost 3 bases to trimming and J lost 6 bases, with 15 bases between them. DNA for the CDR3: TGCGCCAGCAGCTGGGAGAGGGGGGGTGCTGAAGCTTTCTTT. Its protein product is CASSWERGGAEAFF. Variable domain in full (rest from reference TRBV5-1 and TRBJ1-1): KAGVTQTPRYLIKTRGQQVTLSCSPISGHRSVSWYQQTPGQGLQFLFEYFSETQRNKGNFPGRFSGRQFSNSRSEMNVSTLELGDSALYLCASSWERGGAEAFFGQGTRLTVV.

This chain uses TRBV19 with TRBJ2-5, with TRBD2 identical over 8 bases. Germline trimming cut 4 bases from V and 7 bases from J; bases unmatched to any gene: 8. The CDR3 has 14 residues. Germline loops: CDR1 LNHDA, CDR2 SQIVND (reference sequence). Here the CDR3 DNA reads TGTGCCAGTAGTACGTCGGCGGGGGGAGGGACCCAGTACTTC. It translates to CASSTSAGGGTQYF. The entire variable domain, with the rest obtained from reference TRBV19 and TRBJ2-5, is as follows: DGGITQSPKYLFRKEGQNVTLSCEQNLNHDAMYWYRQDPGQGLRLIYYSQIVNDFQKGDIAEGYSVSREKKESFPLTVTSAQKNPTAFYLCASSTSAGGGTQYFGPGTRLLVL.

The chain recombines TRBV24-1 with TRBJ1-2, with 10 positions matching TRBD1. CDR1 and CDR2 from the germline V gene are KGHDR and SFDVKD. V shed 6 bases, J shed 2 bases, and the junction held 5 bases outside the gene matches. The CDR3 is 15 amino acids. The CDR3 sequence: CATSKGTGENYGYTF. CDR3 nucleotides: TGTGCCACCAGTAAAGGGACAGGGGAGAACTATGGCTACACCTTC.

This clone occurred a few times. The gene calls are TRBV7-9 and TRBJ2-5, with 12 bases lining up with TRBD1. The CDR3 runs to 16 residues. J gave up 4 bases and V 5 bases, and 8 bases lay outside the gene matches. Germline CDR1 reads SEHNR; CDR2 reads FQNEAQ (reference sequence). As DNA, the CDR3 is TGTGCCAGCAGCGCTACCCCGGGACAGGGGGCAGAGACCCAGTACTTC. Its protein product is CASSATPGQGAETQYF.

The chain recombines TRBV6-5 with TRBJ1-5, with 10 bases aligning to TRBD1. This CDR3 has 14 residues. The V gene's germline CDR1 is MNHEY and CDR2 SVGAGI. V shed 7 bases and J 5 bases; nucleotides not matched to a gene: 5. The CDR3 here is CASTGQGVYQPQHF. Written as DNA, the CDR3 is TGTGCCAGCACCGGACAGGGGGTATATCAGCCCCAGCATTTT.

A single count supports this clone. J is TRBJ2-7 and V is TRBV7-9; the D gene is possibly TRBD2 (6 bases). Germline loops: CDR1 SEHNR, CDR2 FQNEAQ (reference sequence). V lost 1 base, J lost 7 bases, and 14 bases lay in between. The CDR3 sequence is 14 residues long. CDR3 protein: CASSLGSNGGEQYV. As DNA, the CDR3 is TGTGCCAGCAGCTTAGGTTCCAATGGGGGGGAGCAGTACGTC.

The CDR3 DNA reads TGTGCCAGCAGCACCCGGACGGACCAAGAGACCCAGTACTTC. Protein sequence: CASSTRTDQETQYF. The chain joins TRBV9 to TRBJ2-5; D ambiguous. Germline loops: CDR1 SGDLS, CDR2 YYNGEE. Deletions cut 4 bases from V and 0 bases from J, with 10 bases between. CDR3 size: 14 residues. Supplemented by reference TRBV9 and TRBJ2-5, the full variable domain reads DSGVTQTPKHLITATGQRVTLRCSPRSGDLSVYWYQQSLDQGLQFLIQYYNGEERAKGNILERFSAQQFPDLHSELNLSSLELGDSALYFCASSTRTDQETQYFGPGTRLLVL.

This chain joins TRBV18 and TRBJ1-1; no definite D call. The CDR3 is made up of 13 amino acids. The V and J ends lost 6 bases and 1 base respectively, with 9 bases between them. From germline, CDR1 is KGHSH and CDR2 LQKENI. The CDR3 DNA is TGTGCCAGCTCCCTTCGGACGAACACTGAAGCTTTCTTT. It translates to CASSLRTNTEAFF.

The CDR3, as DNA: TGTGCCAGCAGCCCCGGGCAGGGTTCCTACAATGAGCAGTTCTTC. Protein product: CASSPGQGSYNEQFF. The chain carries TRBV7-3 and TRBJ2-1; a possible D gene is TRBD1 (5 bases). This CDR3 is built from 15 residues. V lost 5 bases to trimming and J lost 1 base, with 12 bases between them. CDR1 is SGHTA and CDR2 is FQGTGA in the germline V gene.

This clone has only a few counts. V gene TRBV4-1 combines with J gene TRBJ1-5, with D hard to call. There are 14 residues in the CDR3. Germline V lookup: CDR1 MGHRA, CDR2 YSYEKL. V lost 2 bases to trimming and J lost 5 bases, with 10 bases between them. In DNA, the CDR3 is TGCGCCAGCAGCCAAACCCACGGGCATCAGCCCCAGCATTTT. Its translation: CASSQTHGHQPQHF.